A single TCR beta chain is shown here with its context. Sequenced by immunoSEQ multiplex PCR; TCRdb stores in-frame clones only, minus some. The sample contains hundreds of thousands of clones, 80% to 90% of which appear only once. The sample originates from a study of blood T cell repertoires in COVID-19. Trimming at V came to 4 bases and at J to 5 bases, leaving 5 bases not matched to a gene. Germline V gene lookup returns CDR1 SGHRS and CDR2 YFSETQ. This CDR3 spans 14 amino acids. This chain joins TRBV5-1 and TRBJ1-4, with 7 bases matching TRBD1. Sequenced sample: peripheral blood. This TCR was recovered from a man in his forties with acute or convalescent COVID-19. The CDR3 region has the DNA TGCGCCAGCAGCCCCGGGACAGCAAATGAAAAACTGTTTTTT. It encodes CASSPGTANEKLFF.